This T cell receptor (beta chain) was documented in a study of early T cells in non-severe SARS-CoV-2 infection. Study details: The authors sequenced bulk RNA from unsorted whole blood, leaving chains unpaired. Broader study findings: In VDJdb matching, anti-spike CD8 responses were favored while private and CD4 specificities went missing.

This clonotype was seen more than once but under ten times. Its antigen remains unknown. In TCRdb, the 5' RACE reads were re-called with MiXCR into one record per CDR3 protein. In the table there are fewer than 85,000 distinct CDR3 sequences, roughly 10% of which are singletons. Germline V gene lookup returns CDR1 SGHTA and CDR2 FQGNSA. CDR3 length: 11 amino acids. The V gene lost 5 bases and the J gene lost 7 bases, with 5 bases spanning the gap. Sequencing used whole blood, obtained at baseline. The rearrangement joins TRBV7-2 to TRBJ2-2, with D hard to call. This TCR derives from an adult who was a healthcare worker with PCR-confirmed SARS-CoV-2 infection or an uninfected control (not recorded which). The CDR3 DNA reads as TGTGCCAGCAGCCGAGGCGGGGAGCTGTTTTTT. Translation gives CASSRGGELFF.